This entry lists 20 T cell receptor beta chains sequenced from one sample in a study of cytomegalovirus exposure and HLA in healthy donors. PCR used 60 Vbeta primers and 13 Jbeta primers. Method: immunoSEQ multiplex PCR; TCRdb's copy keeps in-frame clones and lacks some. The top ten hold about 5.5% of the sample, which has tens of thousands of clones, around 73% seen once. Sequenced: PBMCs. All receptors derive from a man between 45 and 60 years old in good health and CMV-seronegative.

This rearrangement joins TRBV10-3 to TRBJ1-4, with TRBD1 matching over 9 bases. The CDR3 is made up of 15 amino acids. J gave up 3 bases and V 6 bases, and 5 bases lay outside the gene matches. Germline V lookup: CDR1 ENHRY, CDR2 SYGVKD. The DNA for the CDR3 is TGTGCCATCAGCTCACAGGGGGCCCCTAATGAAAAACTGTTTTTT. It is translated as CAISSQGAPNEKLFF.

This rearrangement joins TRBV5-6 to TRBJ2-5; D is possibly TRBD2 (6 bases). Per germline, CDR1 SGHDT and CDR2 YYEEEE. This CDR3 region has 11 residues. Between the trimmed V and J ends, which lost 6 bases and 9 bases, there was a span of 12 bases. The CDR3 spells CASTLGGAQYF. The CDR3 nucleotides are TGTGCCAGCACCCTCGGCGGGGCCCAGTACTTC.

This chain links TRBV9 with TRBJ2-2; TRBD2 agrees at 7 bases. The CDR3 is 14 amino acids. The V gene's germline CDR1 is SGDLS and CDR2 YYNGEE. J was trimmed by 8 bases and V by 0 bases; bases with no gene match: 4. In DNA form, the CDR3 reads TGTGCCAGCAGCGTAGAGGTGCGGGGGGGGGAGCTGTTTTTT. Its translation: CASSVEVRGGELFF.

The chain carries TRBV6-1 and TRBJ2-7, with 12 bases that match TRBD1. The V and J ends lost 8 bases and 3 bases, in that order; junction bases with no gene match: 8. Germline V lookup: CDR1 MNHNS, CDR2 SASEGT. CDR3 length: 15 residues. The CDR3 DNA sequence: TGTGCCAGCTTACGGGACAGGGGGCGCATCTACGAGCAGTACTTC. It encodes CASLRDRGRIYEQYF.

The sample holds a few counts of this clone. One end of the junction is discordant with germline, which a read error may explain. The rearrangement links TRBV7-7 to TRBJ2-2, with TRBD2 matching 8 bases. Germline lookup yields CDR1 SSHAT and CDR2 FNYEAQ (reference sequence). The CDR3 extends over 14 amino acids. The CDR3 loop reads CASTPGGVTGELFF. The DNA of the CDR3 is TGTGCTAGCACCCCGGGGGGGGTGACCGGGGAGCTGTTTTTT.

The chain uses TRBV7-3 and TRBJ2-7; 8 positions agree with TRBD2. The germline CDR1 and CDR2 sequences are SGHTA and FQGTGA. The length of the CDR3 is 15 residues. With V trimmed by 4 bases and J by 6 bases, 11 bases remained unmatched. The CDR3 DNA follows: TGTGCCAGCAGCTACTTAGCGGGGAGCCTGGGCGAGCAGTACTTC. It specifies CASSYLAGSLGEQYF.

As for this clone: Germline is not matched at one junction end, which may reflect a read error. The J gene is TRBJ2-5, the V gene TRBV7-9; D perhaps matches TRBD2 (8 bases). Germline V gene data show CDR1 as SEHNR and CDR2 as FQNEAQ (reference sequence). CDR3 length equals 16 residues. The CDR3 DNA reads TGTTCCAGCAGGACAGGCGCGGGGGGTGACCAAGAGACCCAGTACTTC. Translated, it gives CSSRTGAGGDQETQYF. The whole variable domain, filled in from reference TRBV7-9 and TRBJ2-5, reads DTGVSQNPRHKITKRGQNVTFRCDPISEHNRLYWYRQTLGQGPEFLTYFQNEAQLEKSRLLSDRFSAERPKGSFSTLEIQRTEQGDSAMYLCSSRTGAGGDQETQYFGPGTRLLVL.

This clone was seen a handful of times. The chain joins TRBV30 to TRBJ1-2; D call uncertain. The germline gives CDR1 GTSNPN, CDR2 SVGIG (reference sequence). The CDR3 loop spans 18 amino acids. V dropped 0 bases and J dropped 1 base, with 21 bases sitting between them. The CDR3 loop reads CAWSVMVSWNRRNYGYTF. DNA for the CDR3: TGTGCCTGGAGTGTAATGGTTTCGTGGAACAGACGTAACTATGGCTACACCTTC. Full variable domain (remainder filled in from reference TRBV30 and TRBJ1-2): SQTIHQWPATLVQPVGSPLSLECTVEGTSNPNLYWYRQAAGRGLQLLFYSVGIGQISSEVPQNLSASRPQDRQFILSSKKLLLSDSGFYLCAWSVMVSWNRRNYGYTFGSGTRLTVV.

This chain joins TRBV29-1 and TRBJ1-1; D not resolved. This CDR3 comprises 12 residues. Germline values: CDR1 SQVTM, CDR2 ANQGSEA. V was cut by 7 bases and J by 8 bases, with 17 bases left in between. CDR3 DNA sequence: TGCAGCGCCTCTACCACGGGATCCGAAGCTTTCTTT. Protein sequence: CSASTTGSEAFF.

The rearrangement uses TRBV27 and TRBJ2-7; D remains unclear. V gave up 0 bases and J gave up 2 bases, with 5 bases separating them. Germline CDR1 is MNHEY and CDR2 is SMNVEV (reference sequence). This CDR3 has 13 residues. The CDR3 nucleotides are TGTGCCAGCAGTTTATCTATTACCTACGAGCAGTACTTC. This gives the protein CASSLSITYEQYF.

This clone appeared a single time. This chain uses TRBV9 with TRBJ2-3; 9 bases are a match to TRBD2. With V trimmed by 4 bases and J by 6 bases, 12 bases remained unmatched. The CDR3 is made up of 16 amino acids. Germline V gene sequence: CDR1 SGDLS, CDR2 YYNGEE. The CDR3 DNA reads TGTGCCAGCAGCCCTGGTCAGCGGGGGGTCCGGGATACGCAGTATTTT. Translated, it gives CASSPGQRGVRDTQYF.

The chain has TRBV30 and TRBJ2-1; D remains unclear. Trimming took 0 bases from V and 7 from J, leaving 10 bases between them. This CDR3 is built from 13 residues. CDR1 GTSNPN and CDR2 SVGIG come from the germline V gene (reference sequence). The CDR3 nucleotides read TGTGCCTGGAGTGTAAATACCAGGAATGAGCAGTTCTTC. This sequence encodes CAWSVNTRNEQFF.

The rearrangement links TRBV11-2 to TRBJ1-1, with 8 bases identical to TRBD1. This CDR3 has 12 amino acids. The V and J ends lost 6 bases and 11 bases, in that order; junction bases with no gene match: 8. Germline values: CDR1 SGHAT, CDR2 FQNNGV. This CDR3 is CASRLTGALAFF. CDR3 DNA: TGTGCCAGCAGGCTGACAGGGGCGCTGGCTTTCTTT.

The chain links TRBV19 to TRBJ1-4; possible D gene TRBD1, 6 bases. CDR3 length equals 16 residues. Germline V gene sequence: CDR1 LNHDA, CDR2 SQIVND (reference sequence). The ends were cut back, 4 bases at V and 8 bases at J, with 20 bases in the middle. The CDR3 nucleotides read TGTGCCAGTAGTAGTTTTAGACAGGACGACGGCGAAAAACTGTTTTTT. As protein: CASSSFRQDDGEKLFF.

This clone was detected only a few times. The chain recombines TRBV9 with TRBJ1-2; TRBD1 matches 7 bases. V lost 3 bases to trimming and J lost 4 bases; unmatched junction nucleotides: 9. CDR3 length: 15 residues. Germline V CDR1 and CDR2: SGDLS, YYNGEE. CDR3 amino acids: CASSAFNRGAYGYTF. DNA for the CDR3: TGTGCCAGCAGCGCGTTCAACAGGGGCGCCTATGGCTACACCTTC.

This CDR3 is CASSWSTSGGDNEQFF. CDR3 bases: TGTGCCAGCAGCTGGTCGACTAGCGGGGGGGACAATGAGCAGTTCTTC. This sequence joins TRBV7-6 and TRBJ2-1, with 14 bases identical to TRBD2. CDR1 and CDR2 from the germline V gene are SGHVS and FNYEAQ. The CDR3 totals 16 residues. V shed 4 bases and J 5 bases; nucleotides not matched to a gene: 4.

The chain joins TRBV5-1 to TRBJ2-3, with 7 nucleotides matching TRBD2. The length of the CDR3 is 14 residues. V dropped 5 bases and J dropped 3; count of bases not matched to a gene: 6. Looked up from germline, CDR1 is SGHRS and CDR2 is YFSETQ. The CDR3 loop reads CASRSGVRTDTQYF. The CDR3 bases are TGCGCCAGCAGGAGCGGGGTAAGGACAGATACGCAGTATTTT.

The chain recombines TRBV10-3 with TRBJ2-7; 8 nucleotides match TRBD2. After removal of 6 bases from V and 3 bases from J, the junction contained 10 bases not matched to a gene. The CDR3 consists of 15 residues. From germline, CDR1 is ENHRY and CDR2 SYGVKD. CDR3 protein: CAISGGLEPGYEQYF. In DNA form, the CDR3 reads TGTGCCATCAGCGGGGGACTAGAACCCGGCTACGAGCAGTACTTC.

The genes are TRBV7-6 and TRBJ2-1, with D possibly being TRBD2 (5 bases). Germline CDR1 is SGHVS and CDR2 is FNYEAQ. V lost 2 bases and J lost 9, with 8 bases in between. This CDR3 is 12 amino acids long. Here the CDR3 DNA reads TGTGCCAGCAGCTTAAGGGCGGGTGAGCAGTTCTTC. As protein: CASSLRAGEQFF.

The CDR3 reads CASSRVGGREFYGYTF. DNA for the CDR3: TGTGCCAGCAGCCGAGTAGGGGGTAGGGAGTTCTATGGCTACACCTTC. The genes are TRBV7-9 and TRBJ1-2; perhaps TRBD1 as D (6 bases). The CDR3 has 16 residues. Germline V gives CDR1 SEHNR, CDR2 FQNEAQ (reference sequence). V was cut by 5 bases and J by 4 bases, with 20 bases left in between.